Listed below are T cell receptor beta chains from one sample, sequenced in a study of identical twins. TCRdb re-analysed the 5' RACE reads in MiXCR, keeping a single row per CDR3 protein. Here the sample spans about 690,000 distinct CDR3 sequences, around 6% being singletons. Sequencing was performed on naive T cells sorted from blood. These receptor sequences come from a man aged 18 to 35 in good health. CDR3s include the opening cysteine and the closing phenylalanine or tryptophan. The order of the fields is CDR3 length, V gene, J gene, D gene, clone size, CDR3 DNA, CDR3 protein. The D gene is left open where the match is weak. Only part of the rows carry a size: once, few, many, or a class if the clone is expanded.

11,TRBV5-1,TRBJ2-5,NA,many,TGCGCCAGCAGACAACAAGAGACCCAGTACTTC,CASRQQETQYF
14,TRBV3-1,TRBJ1-4,TRBD1,few,TGTGCCAGCAGCCACAGGGGGCTGGGGGAAAAACTGTTTTTT,CASSHRGLGEKLFF
14,TRBV29-1,TRBJ2-7,TRBD1,few,TGCAGCGTTGAATCGTCAGGGGGCTACGACGAGCAGTACTTC,CSVESSGGYDEQYF
14,TRBV6-1,TRBJ1-1,TRBD1,few,TGTGCCAGCAGTGAACCCGGGAGGGGGCCTGAAGCTTTCTTT,CASSEPGRGPEAFF
13,TRBV27,TRBJ2-5,TRBD1,many,TGTGCCACCAGAAGACAGGGTCTAGAGACCCAGTACTTC,CATRRQGLETQYF
13,TRBV7-2,TRBJ2-5,NA,many,TGTGCCAGCAGCTTGTCCGGGGGAGAGACCCAGTACTTC,CASSLSGGETQYF
15,TRBV5-1,TRBJ1-5,NA,many,TGTGCCAGCAGCTTAGCGGGGGCGAGCAATCAGCCCCAGCATTTT,CASSLAGASNQPQHF
15,TRBV6-1,TRBJ1-5,TRBD1,many,TGTGCCAGCAGTATTAGCCGGGACAGACATCAGCCCCAGCATTTT,CASSISRDRHQPQHF
11,TRBV29-1,TRBJ2-3,NA,many,TGCAGCGTTGAACTAGCGGATACGCAGTATTTT,CSVELADTQYF
15,TRBV7-2,TRBJ2-7,TRBD2,many,TGTGCCAGCAGGGAATCTAGCGGGACCATATACGAGCAGTACTTC,CASRESSGTIYEQYF
13,TRBV28,TRBJ2-2,NA,many,TGTGCCAGCAGTTCAGCCCTATTCGGGGAGCTGTTTTTT,CASSSALFGELFF
15,TRBV5-6,TRBJ2-5,TRBD1,many,TGTGCCAGCAGCCCCTACCGGGACAGCAAAGAGACCCAGTACTTC,CASSPYRDSKETQYF
15,TRBV6-5,TRBJ1-6,NA,many,TGTGCCAGCAGTTACTCGGTCGGAGGCAGTTCACCCCTCCACTTT,CASSYSVGGSSPLHF
15,TRBV20-1,TRBJ2-3,TRBD2,few,TGCAGTGCTAGAGATCGAGCGGGAGGCGGGGATACGCAGTATTTT,CSARDRAGGGDTQYF
18,TRBV9,TRBJ2-1,TRBD2,NA,TGTGCCAGCAGCGCCCAGGGCGGGAGGGCTTTCTCTTCGGATGAGCAGTTCTTC,CASSAQGGRAFSSDEQFF
15,TRBV6-5,TRBJ1-2,NA,few,TGTGCCAGCAGTTCAGCCCAGGGACCCAGAGATGGCTACACCTTC,CASSSAQGPRDGYTF
14,TRBV15,TRBJ2-5,NA,NA,TGTGCCACCAGCAGTGCGGCGGCACAAGAGACCCAGTACTTC,CATSSAAAQETQYF
15,TRBV20-1,TRBJ1-5,TRBD1,many,TGCAGTGCTAGAGGACAGGGGGAAGTTGGTCAGCCCCAGCATTTT,CSARGQGEVGQPQHF
17,TRBV12-3/TRBV12-4,TRBJ2-7,NA,NA,TGTGCCAGCAGTTTCCGGGCCTCCCCGATTAGCTCCTACGAGCAGTACTTC,CASSFRASPISSYEQYF
14,TRBV12-3/TRBV12-4,TRBJ1-2,TRBD1,many,TGTGCCAGCAGTTTCGGGACAGCCAACTATGGCTACACCTTC,CASSFGTANYGYTF
14,TRBV12-3/TRBV12-4,TRBJ2-2,NA,many,TGTGCCAGCAGCCCAAGGGAGAACACCGGGGAGCTGTTTTTT,CASSPRENTGELFF
17,TRBV7-9,TRBJ2-5,TRBD2,NA,TGTGCCAGCAGCCCGAGACTCGGGACTAGCGGTCGGGAGACCCAGTACTTC,CASSPRLGTSGRETQYF
16,TRBV12-3/TRBV12-4,TRBJ1-4,TRBD1,many,TGTGCCAGCAGTTTACAGGGGGCCGCAACTAATGAAAAACTGTTTTTT,CASSLQGAATNEKLFF
16,TRBV5-1,TRBJ2-4,TRBD1,NA,TGCGCCAGCAGCTCTCGGACAGGCTTAGCCAAAAACATTCAGTACTTC,CASSSRTGLAKNIQYF
14,TRBV7-2,TRBJ2-3,NA,many,TGTGCCAGCAGCCCAACATCAAGGACAGATACGCAGTATTTT,CASSPTSRTDTQYF
11,TRBV29-1,TRBJ2-1,NA,many,TGCAGCTCCCTTCAGGGTCACGAGCAGTTCTTC,CSSLQGHEQFF
13,TRBV12-3/TRBV12-4,TRBJ2-1,TRBD2,many,TGTGCCAGCGACCAAAGCGGGGACAATGAGCAGTTCTTC,CASDQSGDNEQFF
11,TRBV12-3/TRBV12-4,TRBJ2-3,NA,NA,TGTGCCAGTGCTGTGGAGCATACGCAGTATTTT,CASAVEHTQYF
14,TRBV6-1,TRBJ2-5,NA,few,TGTGCCAGCAAGGTCGGAACGGGACAAGAGACCCAGTACTTC,CASKVGTGQETQYF
13,TRBV12-3/TRBV12-4,TRBJ1-4,NA,few,TGTGCCAGCAGTTTAGTGGGGGAGGAAAAACTGTTTTTT,CASSLVGEEKLFF
18,TRBV7-8,TRBJ2-1,TRBD2,few,TGTGCCAGCAGCTTAGGGATAAAGCGGGACGGGCCAAGGGCTGAGCAGTTCTTC,CASSLGIKRDGPRAEQFF
16,TRBV6-1,TRBJ2-1,TRBD2,many,TGTGCCAGCAGTGAAACAGGCGGGAGCCTATACAATGAGCAGTTCTTC,CASSETGGSLYNEQFF
11,TRBV28,TRBJ2-7,NA,few,TGTGCCAGCAGACAACCGGGGGAGCAGTACTTC,CASRQPGEQYF
14,TRBV2,TRBJ1-1,NA,NA,TGTGCCAGCCAACCACAGCACAGGGATACTGAAGCTTTCTTT,CASQPQHRDTEAFF
14,TRBV7-2,TRBJ2-3,NA,NA,TGTGCCAGCAGCTTAAATGCCGGGAGAGATACGCAGTATTTT,CASSLNAGRDTQYF
15,TRBV7-2,TRBJ2-7,TRBD2,many,TGTGCCAGCAGCTCCCGAGCGGGGGGCTCCTACGAGCAGTACTTC,CASSSRAGGSYEQYF
17,TRBV20-1,TRBJ2-1,TRBD1,NA,TGCAGTGCTTCCGGGACAGGGAGGTTGAACTCCTACAATGAGCAGTTCTTC,CSASGTGRLNSYNEQFF
11,TRBV3-1,TRBJ1-1,NA,many,TGTGCCAGCAACAAGGGGGGGGAAGCTTTCTTT,CASNKGGEAFF
14,TRBV25-1,TRBJ1-1,TRBD1,many,TGTGCCAGCAGCGACACAGGGGTGAACACTGAAGCTTTCTTT,CASSDTGVNTEAFF
16,TRBV4-3,TRBJ1-4,TRBD1,few,TGCGCCAGCAGCCAGGGGGACAGGACAACTAATGAAAAACTGTTTTTT,CASSQGDRTTNEKLFF
14,TRBV28,TRBJ2-3,TRBD2,few,TGTGCCAGCAGTCAGCGGGATTTTACAGATACGCAGTATTTT,CASSQRDFTDTQYF
13,TRBV3-1,TRBJ2-1,NA,NA,TGTGCCAGCAGCAACCCCGGGGTCAATGAGCAGTTCTTC,CASSNPGVNEQFF
12,TRBV7-2,TRBJ2-5,NA,few,TGTGCCAGCAGCTTAGAGACGGGGACCCAGTACTTC,CASSLETGTQYF
11,TRBV7-2,TRBJ2-2,TRBD2,NA,TGTGCCAGCAGCTTGGGACTAGCGTGGCTTTTT,CASSLGLAWLF
16,TRBV25-1,TRBJ2-1,TRBD2,NA,TGTGCCAGCAGTATCGCACCGGGACTAGCGGACAATGAGCAGTTCTTC,CASSIAPGLADNEQFF
14,TRBV12-3/TRBV12-4,TRBJ2-3,TRBD2,many,TGTGCCAGCACGGCTAGCGGGAGAACAGATACGCAGTATTTT,CASTASGRTDTQYF
18,TRBV10-3,TRBJ2-3,TRBD2,NA,TGTGCCATCACCCCCTCTAGCGGGAGAAAGGGCAGCACAGATACGCAGTATTTT,CAITPSSGRKGSTDTQYF
14,TRBV20-1,TRBJ2-7,NA,many,TGCAGTGCGAAATGGACAGTCCGTTTCTACGAGCAGTACTTC,CSAKWTVRFYEQYF
16,TRBV4-2,TRBJ2-3,NA,many,TGTGCCAGCAGCCCGCGATCGGCCGATAGCACAGATACGCAGTATTTT,CASSPRSADSTDTQYF
11,TRBV6-5,TRBJ1-1,NA,NA,TGTGCCAGCGCCGACCACACTGAAGCTTTCTTT,CASADHTEAFF
15,TRBV5-5,TRBJ2-7,NA,many,TGTGCCAGCAGCTTGGCAGTGGGCAGCCTCTACGAGCAGTACTTC,CASSLAVGSLYEQYF
15,TRBV20-1,TRBJ2-6,NA,few,TGCAGTGCTAGGGGAGTCTTCTCTGGGGCCAACGTCCTGACTTTC,CSARGVFSGANVLTF
16,TRBV27,TRBJ2-7,TRBD1,many,TGTGCCAGCAGTTTAAGTATACGGGACAGGGTCTACGAGCAGTACTTC,CASSLSIRDRVYEQYF
16,TRBV20-1,TRBJ2-5,TRBD2,many,TGCAGTGCTAGATCAACCGGGACTAGGATCGTTGAGACCCAGTACTTC,CSARSTGTRIVETQYF
13,TRBV6-2/TRBV6-3,TRBJ2-7,NA,many,TGTGCCAGCAGTTACGTCCCTTCCTACGAGCAGTACTTC,CASSYVPSYEQYF
15,TRBV5-1,TRBJ1-4,NA,many,TGCGCCAGCAGCTCAGACGGACAGCGGAATGAAAAACTGTTTTTT,CASSSDGQRNEKLFF